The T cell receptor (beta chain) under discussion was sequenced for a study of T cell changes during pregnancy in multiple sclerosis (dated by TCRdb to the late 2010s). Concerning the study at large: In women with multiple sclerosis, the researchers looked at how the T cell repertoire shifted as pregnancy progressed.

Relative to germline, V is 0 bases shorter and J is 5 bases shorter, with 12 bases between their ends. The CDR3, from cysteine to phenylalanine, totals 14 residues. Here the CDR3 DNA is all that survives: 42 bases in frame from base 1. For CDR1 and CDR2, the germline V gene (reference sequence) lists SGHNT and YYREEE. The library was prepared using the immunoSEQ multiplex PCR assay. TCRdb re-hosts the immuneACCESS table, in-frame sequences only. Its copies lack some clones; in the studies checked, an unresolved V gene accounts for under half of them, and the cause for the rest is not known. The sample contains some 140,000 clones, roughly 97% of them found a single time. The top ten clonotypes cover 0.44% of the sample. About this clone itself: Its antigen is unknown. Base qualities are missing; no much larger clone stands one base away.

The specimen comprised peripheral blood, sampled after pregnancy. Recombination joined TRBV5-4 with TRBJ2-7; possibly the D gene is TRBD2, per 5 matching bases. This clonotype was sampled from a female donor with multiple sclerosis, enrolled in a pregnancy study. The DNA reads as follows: TGTGCCAGCAGCTTGGAGGGAGAGGTAAACGAGCAGTACTTC. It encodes CASSLEGEVNEQYF.